This T cell receptor beta chain comes out of a study of blood T cell repertoires in COVID-19. Study background: Collection of acute and convalescent COVID-19 samples took place in the United States, Italy and Spain. The analysed material was cDNA or gDNA that came from T cells, B-cell-depleted T cells, or PBMCs.

Study processing details: Reference gene primers were amplified, and this amplification served to estimate nucleated cell counts. Using immunoSEQ multiplex PCR, the repertoire was profiled, and TCRdb retains in-frame clones only, with some absent. For V, J and clone size, that table is used; D and trimming come from the DNA. The sample records just over 650,000 clones, 75% to 90% being singletons. This CDR3 contains 13 residues. V was trimmed by 0 bases and J by 9 bases, leaving 9 bases between them. In germline, CDR1 is MGHRA, CDR2 YSYEKL. This chain links TRBV4-1 with TRBJ1-5, with D possibly TRBD1 on 5 matching bases. The receptor's source is a woman aged 18 to 35 with acute or convalescent COVID-19. Sequenced material: peripheral blood. CDR3 in DNA: TGCGCCAGCAGCCAAGAGGGGGGTTTGCCCCAGCATTTT. This codes for CASSQEGGLPQHF.